This TCR beta chain stems from a study of response to subunit inactivated influenza vaccine. Study-wide points: It was suggested by the authors that few new T cells are recruited by each seasonal influenza vaccination.

On this clonotype: Its cognate antigen is unknown.

TCRdb reprocessed the RT-PCR reads via MiXCR and lists one record per CDR3 protein. The data contain over 750,000 distinct CDR3 sequences, 20% to 25% of them singletons. Between the trimmed V and J ends, which lost 2 bases and 6 bases, there was a span of 17 bases. The germline V gene encodes CDR1 DFQATT and CDR2 SNEGSKA (reference sequence). The CDR3 runs 16 residues. The clonotype comes from a middle-aged man who received an inactivated influenza vaccine. The rearrangement links TRBV20-1 to TRBJ1-6; the D is unclear. Sequenced here: PBMCs from blood, sampled roughly 5 days after vaccination. CDR3 residues: CSARPGSYYLNSPLHF. DNA of the CDR3: TGCAGTGCTAGACCCGGCAGTTATTACCTTAATTCACCCCTCCACTTT.